This TCR beta chain was captured in a study of T-cell memory formation after mild COVID-19. Overall study: In these data, TCR clusters were largely donor specific. Regarding the study as a whole: What remained unconfirmed was the SARS-CoV-2 specificity of second-wave clones peaking on day 37.

TCRdb re-derived calls from the 5' RACE reads in MiXCR, one entry per CDR3 protein. The table shows around 47,000 distinct CDR3 sequences, with roughly 9.8% occurring only once. This clonotype has a handful of counts. Its antigen is unknown. V was pared by 0 bases and J by 5 bases, with 10 bases between. CDR3 length: 14 residues. Per germline, CDR1 LGHNA and CDR2 YSLEER. V usage is TRBV4-3 and J usage is TRBJ2-5, with a tentative D call TRBD2 (5 bases). The source material was PBMCs or a T cell subset sorted from them (not recorded which). The clonotype originates from an adult woman who had mild COVID-19 (a few samples of this study predate the infection). Cell type and time point are not known. The CDR3 region has the DNA TGCGCCAGCAGCCAAGATGAGGGAACGGAGACCCAGTACTTC. Translating gives CASSQDEGTETQYF.